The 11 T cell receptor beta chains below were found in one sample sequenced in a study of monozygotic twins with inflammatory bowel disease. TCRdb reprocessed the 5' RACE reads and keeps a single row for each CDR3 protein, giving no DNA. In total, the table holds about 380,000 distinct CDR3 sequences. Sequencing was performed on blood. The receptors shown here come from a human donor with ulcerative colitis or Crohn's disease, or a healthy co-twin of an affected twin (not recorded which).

CDR3 amino acids: CASSPPRGQTDTQYF. This chain joins TRBV18 and TRBJ2-3; the D call from TCRdb, TRBD1, cannot be confirmed without DNA. The CDR3 spans 15 residues. The germline V gene encodes CDR1 KGHSH and CDR2 LQKENI.

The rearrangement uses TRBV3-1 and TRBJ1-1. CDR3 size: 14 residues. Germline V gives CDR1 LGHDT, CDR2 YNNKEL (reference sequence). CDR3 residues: CASSPGDSGTEAFF.

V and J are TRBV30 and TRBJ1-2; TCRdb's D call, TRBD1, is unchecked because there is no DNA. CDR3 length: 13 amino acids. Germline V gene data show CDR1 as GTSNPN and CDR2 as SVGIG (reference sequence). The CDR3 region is CAWRRGPNYGYTF.

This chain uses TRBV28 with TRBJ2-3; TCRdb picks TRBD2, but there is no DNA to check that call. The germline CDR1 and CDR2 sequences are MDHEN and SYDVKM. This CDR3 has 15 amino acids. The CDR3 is CASSSAGENTDTQYF.

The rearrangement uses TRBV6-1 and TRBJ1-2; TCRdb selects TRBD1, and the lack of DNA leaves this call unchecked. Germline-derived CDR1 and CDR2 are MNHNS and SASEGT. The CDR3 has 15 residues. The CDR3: CASSRYDSTNYGYTF.

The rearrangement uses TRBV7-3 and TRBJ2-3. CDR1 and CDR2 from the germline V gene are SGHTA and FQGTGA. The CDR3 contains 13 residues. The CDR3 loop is CASSAGSTDTQYF.

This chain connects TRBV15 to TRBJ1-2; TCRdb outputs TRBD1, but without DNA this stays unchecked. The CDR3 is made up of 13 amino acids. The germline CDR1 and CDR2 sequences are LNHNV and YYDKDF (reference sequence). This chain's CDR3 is CATSPRQAPGYTF.

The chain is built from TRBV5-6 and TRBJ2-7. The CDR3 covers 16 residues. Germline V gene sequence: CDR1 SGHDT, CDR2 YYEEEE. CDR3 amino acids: CASSLESGATTYEQYF.

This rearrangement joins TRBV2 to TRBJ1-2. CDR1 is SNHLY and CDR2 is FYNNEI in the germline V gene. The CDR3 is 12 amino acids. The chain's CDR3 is CAITGPNYGYTF.

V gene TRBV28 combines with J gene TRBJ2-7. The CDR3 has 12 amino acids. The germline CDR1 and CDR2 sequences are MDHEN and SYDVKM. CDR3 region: CASSWAAYEQYF.

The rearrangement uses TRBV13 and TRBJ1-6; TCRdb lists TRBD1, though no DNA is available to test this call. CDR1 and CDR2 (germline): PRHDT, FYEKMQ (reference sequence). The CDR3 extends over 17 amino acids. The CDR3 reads CASSRRQGSSYNSPLHF. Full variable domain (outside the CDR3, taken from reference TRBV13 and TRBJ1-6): AAGVIQSPRHLIKEKRETATLKCYPIPRHDTVYWYQQGPGQDPQFLISFYEKMQSDKGSIPDRFSAQQFSDYHSELNMSSLELGDSALYFCASSRRQGSSYNSPLHFGNGTRLTVT.